This TCR beta chain was sequenced for a study of T cell responses to AZD1222 COVID-19 vaccine (dated by TCRdb to the early 2020s). With regard to the full study: A total of 233 trial participants underwent TCR sequencing, of whom around 200 received two doses of AZD1222 and approximately 25 received two doses of the MenACWY control vaccine. Trial participants were enrolled by age into subgroups of 18-55, 56-69 and 70-plus years, and around 150, 28 and 57 TCR-sequenced participants, respectively, were included in these subgroups.

Comment on this clone: What antigen it recognizes has not been identified. The sample holds no much larger clone one base away, and base qualities are not on file.

Study-wide conclusions, independent of this receptor: In the small 56-69-year group, the increase in depth fell short of significance, most likely because of low power. Most participants were white British and females outnumbered males, and the authors suggested that clonal diversity may have been underestimated. Reportedly, close to half of the unique spike-specific TCRs recognized epitopes lying outside the regions that are mutated in the B.1.351 and B.1.1.7 variants. The whole spike protein was spanned by vaccine-associated CD4 TCRs, and dominant responses were seen in regions 160-218 and 743-854. A significant rise in spike-specific TCR breadth and depth was observed after two AZD1222 doses relative to day 0 and relative to MenACWY recipients. Conclusions about previously exposed vaccinees are limited, since just 5 or 6 AZD1222 recipients were seropositive for SARS-CoV-2 at baseline. Because no day 14 peak-response samples were available, the repertoires could be characterized only after the peak T cell response.

The time point label, read with the paper, signifies: about 28 days (+/-7) after the second vaccine dose. AZD1222 recipients whose second dose came at about 4 weeks and those whose second dose came at about 12 weeks were combined into one group, since spike-specific TCR depth and breadth did not differ between the two schedules. Vaccinee samples came from UK trials COV001 and COV002, including a single-blind randomized controlled phase 2/3 trial of AZD1222 (ChAdOx1 nCoV-19) in healthy adults. For TCRbeta chain sequencing, PBMC samples were collected from trial participants at day 0 and at day 28 after the second dose. The CDR3 regions of human TCRbeta chains were subjected to immunosequencing. The study's own analysis went as follows. TCRs in the repertoires were matched against a reference library of SARS-CoV-2-specific TCRs that had been generated with the MIRA antigen-specificity platform. Breadth was defined as the fraction of unique TCRs that were SARS-CoV-2-associated. Depth was defined as the fraction of total T cells that were SARS-CoV-2-associated. Using the MIRA data, every spike-specific TCR was mapped to the spike region that the TCR reacted to and assigned to either a CD4 or a CD8 class. Log10-transformed breadth and depth values were compared by one-way ANOVA with Sidak's multiple comparisons tests. Held by TCRdb, this immuneACCESS table contains in-frame sequences only and omits some clones. Under half of the omission traces to an unresolved V gene where checked; the cause of the rest is unknown. The V and J calls and clone size are taken from that table; D and trimming were inferred from the DNA. This sample lists roughly 140,000 clones; over 90% were detected once. Roughly 1.6% of the sample belongs to the ten largest clones.

V is reduced by 3 bases and J by 0 bases, leaving a spacing of 11 bases between them. The germline V gene provides CDR1 MNHNS and CDR2 SASEGT. There are 15 amino acids in the CDR3, from cysteine to phenylalanine inclusive. Only the CDR3 region is kept as DNA, spanning 45 bases read in frame from base 1. The source is an adult who received the AZD1222 COVID-19 vaccine. Sequencing was performed on peripheral blood, taken 28 days after the second AZD1222 dose. Recombination connected TRBV6-1 to TRBJ1-2; a tentative D call is TRBD1 (6 bases match). The CDR3 has the sequence CASSDRQDSNYGYTF. The DNA sequence is given as TGTGCCAGCAGTGATCGACAGGACTCTAACTATGGCTACACCTTC.